The 18 T cell receptor beta chains in this list originate from one sample, sequenced in a study of human T cells and chemical hapten exposure. The time point denotes: patch test 1, 2 weeks after DPC sensitization. Documented treatment: therapeutic diphenylcyclopropenone sensitization with weekly scalp DPC. TCRdb redid the calling of the RACE reads with MiXCR, one entry per CDR3 protein. The sample shows 380,000 or so distinct CDR3 sequences, around 4.8% of them seen only once. Sequenced material: whole blood, taken in connection with sensitization to the hapten diphenylcyclopropenone (DPC). These receptor sequences come from a woman between 45 and 60 years old with alopecia areata. Some clones in this sample may be carry-over from other donors' samples.

This clonotype was seen at least ten times. The genes are TRBV4-3 and TRBJ2-6; D not resolved. Trimming removed 2 bases from V and 1 base from J, with 15 bases in between. CDR3 size: 18 residues. Germline CDR1 reads LGHNA; CDR2 reads YSLEER. Written as DNA, the CDR3 is TGCGCCAGCAGCCAAATATGGGTTAGCACTTCTGGGGCCAACGTCCTGACTTTC. It translates to CASSQIWVSTSGANVLTF.

This clonotype appeared many times. The chain carries TRBV11-2 and TRBJ2-1; D is undetermined. CDR1 SGHAT and CDR2 FQNNGV come from the germline V gene. The V and J ends lost 8 bases and 8 bases respectively, with 25 bases between them. The CDR3 sequence is 16 residues long. Here the CDR3 DNA reads TGTGCCAGCGGGCCCCTAGGGCTATCAGGTTCAGATGAGCAGTTCTTC. Translating it yields CASGPLGLSGSDEQFF. Together with reference TRBV11-2 and TRBJ2-1, the CDR3 gives the full variable domain: EAGVAQSPRYKIIEKRQSVAFWCNPISGHATLYWYQQILGQGPKLLIQFQNNGVVDDSQLPKDRFSAERLKGVDSTLKIQPAKLEDSAVYLCASGPLGLSGSDEQFFGPGTRLTVL.

This clonotype was observed at least ten times. CDR3: CASSQGQGHQPQHF. The CDR3, as DNA: TGTGCCAGCAGCCAGGGACAGGGCCATCAGCCCCAGCATTTT. The rearrangement joins TRBV6-5 to TRBJ1-5, with TRBD1 identical over 9 bases. This CDR3 has 14 residues. Germline V gene lookup returns CDR1 MNHEY and CDR2 SVGAGI. After removal of 6 bases from V and 5 bases from J, the junction contained 5 bases not matched to a gene.

In its sample, this clonotype was seen many times. The chain couples TRBV29-1 to TRBJ2-7; 7 bases map to TRBD1. V gave up 6 bases and J gave up 3 bases; unmatched junction bases: 2. This CDR3 spans 11 amino acids. Germline values: CDR1 SQVTM, CDR2 ANQGSEA. CDR3 protein: CSVGDSYEQYF. The CDR3 bases are TGCAGCGTGGGGGACAGCTACGAGCAGTACTTC.

Many counts were recorded for this clonotype. The gene calls are TRBV4-1 and TRBJ1-1; tentatively, D is TRBD1 (5 bases). CDR1 and CDR2 (germline): MGHRA, YSYEKL. V was trimmed by 3 bases and J by 0 bases, leaving 8 bases between them. This CDR3 is 14 amino acids long. Written as DNA, the CDR3 is TGCGCCAGCAGCCATGGACAATTGAACACTGAAGCTTTCTTT. Amino acid sequence: CASSHGQLNTEAFF.

The table lists this clonotype with a few counts. The gene calls are TRBV9 and TRBJ2-1; 10 bases map to TRBD1. The CDR3 length is 17 residues. CDR1 is SGDLS and CDR2 is YYNGEE in the germline V gene. V lost 0 bases and J lost 2; bases outside the gene matches: 5. CDR3 sequence: CASSVGTGGPPYNEQFF. The CDR3 nucleotides are TGTGCCAGCAGCGTAGGGACAGGGGGTCCCCCCTACAATGAGCAGTTCTTC.

The V and J genes are TRBV12-3 or TRBV12-4 and TRBJ1-1; weak D call: TRBD1 (6 bases). This CDR3 comprises 14 residues. Trimming shortened V by 7 bases and J by 3 bases, and 15 bases separated the two germline ends. The CDR3 nucleotides read TGTGCCAGCATCTGGGGGCAGGGATACACTGAAGCTTTCTTT. Translating gives CASIWGQGYTEAFF.

The sample holds many counts of this clonotype. Here the CDR3 reads CSVKRSGQEAFF. Written as DNA, the CDR3 is TGCAGCGTTAAAAGGTCGGGTCAGGAAGCTTTCTTT. The rearrangement joins TRBV29-1 to TRBJ1-1; D is ambiguous. Germline CDR1 and CDR2: SQVTM and ANQGSEA. V was pared by 5 bases and J by 8 bases, with 15 bases between. The CDR3 loop spans 12 amino acids. Based on the CDR3 plus reference TRBV29-1 and TRBJ1-1, the full variable domain is SAVISQKPSRDICQRGTSLTIQCQVDSQVTMMFWYRQQPGQSLTLIATANQGSEATYESGFVIDKFPISRPNLTFSTLTVSNMSPEDSSIYLCSVKRSGQEAFFGQGTRLTVV.

The sample holds many counts of this clonotype. J is TRBJ2-3 and V is TRBV20-1, with D perhaps matching TRBD1 (6 bases). The germline V gene encodes CDR1 DFQATT and CDR2 SNEGSKA (reference sequence). The CDR3 is 14 amino acids. The V gene lost 3 bases and the J gene lost 2 bases, with 12 bases spanning the gap. The CDR3 reads CSASPRGLTDTQYF. DNA for the CDR3: TGCAGTGCTAGCCCCAGGGGCCTCACAGATACGCAGTATTTT.

This clonotype was picked up a small number of times. The J gene is TRBJ2-3, the V gene TRBV18; no reliable D call. The V end lost 7 bases, the J end lost 0 bases, and 11 bases lay between the germline ends. Germline lookup yields CDR1 KGHSH and CDR2 LQKENI. CDR3 length: 14 amino acids. The DNA for the CDR3 is TGTGCCAGCTTGCCTCTAGTGAGCACAGATACGCAGTATTTT. Its protein is CASLPLVSTDTQYF.

This clonotype was seen only a few times. The chain uses TRBV6-5 and TRBJ1-6; 7 bases align to TRBD1. Trimming cost V 0 bases and J 7 bases; bases outside gene matches: 3. This CDR3 comprises 15 residues. Germline CDR1 and CDR2: MNHEY and SVGAGI. As DNA, the CDR3 is TGTGCCAGCAGTTACTCACGGGACAGAAATTCACCCCTCCACTTT. This sequence encodes CASSYSRDRNSPLHF.

This clonotype was recorded a few times. V and J are TRBV12-2 and TRBJ2-4. TRBV12-2 is a listed pseudogene. The CDR3 runs to 14 residues. CDR3 bases: TGTGCGGATCCTTATGGCATAGCCAAAAACATTCAGTACTTC. It is translated as CADPYGIAKNIQYF.

In its sample, this clonotype was seen many times. The chain is built from TRBV4-1 and TRBJ2-7; the match to TRBD1 covers 8 bases. This CDR3 is 16 amino acids long. Trimming at V came to 1 base and at J to 7 bases, leaving 12 bases not matched to a gene. From germline, CDR1 is MGHRA and CDR2 YSYEKL. This CDR3 is CASSQGPGQDSWEQYF. The CDR3 DNA sequence: TGCGCCAGCAGCCAAGGACCGGGACAGGATTCATGGGAGCAGTACTTC.

This chain joins TRBV2 and TRBJ1-6; no clear D gene. V was trimmed by 5 bases and J by 7 bases, leaving 6 bases between them. The V gene's germline CDR1 is SNHLY and CDR2 FYNNEI. The CDR3 loop spans 12 amino acids. CDR3 residues: CASSQQNSPLHF. DNA of the CDR3: TGTGCCAGCAGTCAACAGAATTCACCCCTCCACTTT.

This clonotype was picked up a small number of times. The gene calls are TRBV11-2 and TRBJ2-5, with TRBD1 matching over 7 bases. CDR1 is SGHAT, CDR2 FQNNGV, per germline. The CDR3 spans 15 residues. V lost 2 bases, J lost 4 bases, and 7 bases stayed unmatched. CDR3 sequence reads: CASSLNRGLAETQYF. The CDR3 bases are TGTGCCAGCAGCTTAAACAGGGGTTTAGCAGAGACCCAGTACTTC.

This clonotype was detected ten times or more. The chain has TRBV3-1 and TRBJ2-1; D is uncertain. This CDR3 spans 15 amino acids. V lost 3 bases and J 0 bases, leaving 9 bases between the germline ends. Germline-derived CDR1 and CDR2 are LGHDT and YNNKEL (reference sequence). CDR3 loop: CASSQGYNSYNEQFF. The CDR3, as DNA: TGTGCCAGCAGCCAGGGCTACAACTCCTACAATGAGCAGTTCTTC.

The CDR3 reads CASSPGQGLSYEQYF. For the CDR3, the DNA is TGCGCCAGCAGCCCGGGACAGGGATTATCCTACGAGCAGTACTTC. This chain connects TRBV5-1 to TRBJ2-7, with TRBD1 matching over 9 bases. Germline V gene data show CDR1 as SGHRS and CDR2 as YFSETQ. The junction had 6 bases not matched to a gene; V was cut back by 4 bases and J by 1 base. The CDR3 runs to 15 residues.

Note on this clonotype: This could be a read error, since a much larger clone is one nucleotide away. V usage is TRBV7-2 and J usage is TRBJ1-3, with D tentatively TRBD1 (6 bases). This CDR3 has 15 amino acids. CDR1 and CDR2 (germline): SGHTA, FQGNSA. Deletions cut 3 bases from V and 0 bases from J, with 9 bases between. In nucleotides, the CDR3 is TGTGCCAGCAGCTTGCAGGGGTTCTCTGGAAACACCATATATTTT. Its protein product is CASSLQGFSGNTIYF.